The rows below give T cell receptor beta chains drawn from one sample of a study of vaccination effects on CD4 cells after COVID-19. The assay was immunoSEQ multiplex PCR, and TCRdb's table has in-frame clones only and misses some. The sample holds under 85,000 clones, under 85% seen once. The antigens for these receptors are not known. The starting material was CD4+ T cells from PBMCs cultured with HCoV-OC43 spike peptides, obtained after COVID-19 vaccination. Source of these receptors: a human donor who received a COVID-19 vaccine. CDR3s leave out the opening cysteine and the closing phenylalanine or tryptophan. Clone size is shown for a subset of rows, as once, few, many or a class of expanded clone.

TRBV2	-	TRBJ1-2	ASTRGYNYGYT
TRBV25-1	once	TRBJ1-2	ASSAPGTGGIGYT
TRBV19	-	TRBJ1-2	ASSSPDVYGYT
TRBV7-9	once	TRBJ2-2	ASTTGFAAGELF
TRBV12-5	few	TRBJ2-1	ASGRSGGDEQF
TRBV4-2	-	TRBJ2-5	ASSSSGSSGGGAQY
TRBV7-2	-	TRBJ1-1	ASSPTPPGATEAF
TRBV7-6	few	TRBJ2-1	ASSWGTSLLGDEQF
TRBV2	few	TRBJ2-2	ASSLWANTGELF
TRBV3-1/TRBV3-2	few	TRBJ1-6	ASSETKGSSYNSPLH
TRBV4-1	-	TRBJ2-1	ASSPLRAYNEQF
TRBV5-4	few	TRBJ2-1	ASSLDLGTRSDEQF
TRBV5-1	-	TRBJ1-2	ASSLSQGKLGYT
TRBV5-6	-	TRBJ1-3	ASSLQSSGNTIY
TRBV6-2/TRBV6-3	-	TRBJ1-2	ASSFRTGARGDYGYT
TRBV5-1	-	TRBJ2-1	ASSKTGDSNEQF
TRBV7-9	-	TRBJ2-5	AVPSPGLAFQETQY
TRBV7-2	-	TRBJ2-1	ASSSFLGGSYNEQF
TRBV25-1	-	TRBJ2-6	ASSWTGGISGANVLT
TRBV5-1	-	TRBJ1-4	ASSLGQGEKLF
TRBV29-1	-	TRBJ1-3	SVWPRSGNTIY
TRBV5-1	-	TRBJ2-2	ASSLTAKSNTGELF
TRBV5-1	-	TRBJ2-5	ASSLGQGPQETQY
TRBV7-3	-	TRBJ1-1	ASSYGTGKGNTEAF
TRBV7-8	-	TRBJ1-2	ASSVDRVSGYT
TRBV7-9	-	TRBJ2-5	ASSLLQGPLETQY
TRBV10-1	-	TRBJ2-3	ASSDSRGSTDTQY
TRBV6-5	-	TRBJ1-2	ASRTLGGGGYT
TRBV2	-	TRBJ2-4	ASLQTGVAKNIQY
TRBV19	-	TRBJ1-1	ASSILGGTVNTEAF
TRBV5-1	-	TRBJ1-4	ASSPQVATNEKLF
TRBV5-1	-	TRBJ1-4	ASRGVLGAGEKLF
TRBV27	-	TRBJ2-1	ASSSRLAGGFYNEQF
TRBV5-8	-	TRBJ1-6	ASSLEVIWDSHSPLH
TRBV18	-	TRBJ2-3	ASSPQASTDTQY
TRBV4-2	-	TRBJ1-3	ASSQTLTGVSGNTIY
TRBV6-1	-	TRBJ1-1	ASSDLQGVNTEAF
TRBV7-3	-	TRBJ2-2	ASSLVDGELF
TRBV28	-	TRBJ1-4	ASSLYEKLF
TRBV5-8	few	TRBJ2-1	ASSLEAGGGYEQF
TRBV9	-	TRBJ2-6	ASSRNRAGANVLT
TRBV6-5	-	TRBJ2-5	ASSNDRGLGETQY
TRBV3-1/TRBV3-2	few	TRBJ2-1	ASSQDWGFDDNEQF
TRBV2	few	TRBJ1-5	ASRDNSNQPQH
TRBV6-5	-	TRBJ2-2	ASRRQGTGELF
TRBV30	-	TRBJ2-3	AWTLGPLDTQY
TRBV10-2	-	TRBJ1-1	ASRRQGRNTEAF
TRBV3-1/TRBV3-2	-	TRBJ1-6	ASSRPGENSPLH
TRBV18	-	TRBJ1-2	ASSPAISGAGGNYGYT
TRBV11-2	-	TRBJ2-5	ASSRRPDQETQY
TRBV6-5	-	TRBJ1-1	ASIPTGGGGAF
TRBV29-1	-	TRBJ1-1	SDRLDLNTEAF
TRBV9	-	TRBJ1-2	AILGQYVYGYT
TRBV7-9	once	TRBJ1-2	ASSLFSKQGRGYT
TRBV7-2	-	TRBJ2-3	ASKGIPVSTDTQY
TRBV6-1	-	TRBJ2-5	ASSDRTGTKTQY
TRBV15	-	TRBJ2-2	ATNKNPGLTNTGELF
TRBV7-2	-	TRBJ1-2	ASSAGGVYGYT
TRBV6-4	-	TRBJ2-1	ASVFLAGGLGEQF
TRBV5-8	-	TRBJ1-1	ASPAWWGGPIGTEAF